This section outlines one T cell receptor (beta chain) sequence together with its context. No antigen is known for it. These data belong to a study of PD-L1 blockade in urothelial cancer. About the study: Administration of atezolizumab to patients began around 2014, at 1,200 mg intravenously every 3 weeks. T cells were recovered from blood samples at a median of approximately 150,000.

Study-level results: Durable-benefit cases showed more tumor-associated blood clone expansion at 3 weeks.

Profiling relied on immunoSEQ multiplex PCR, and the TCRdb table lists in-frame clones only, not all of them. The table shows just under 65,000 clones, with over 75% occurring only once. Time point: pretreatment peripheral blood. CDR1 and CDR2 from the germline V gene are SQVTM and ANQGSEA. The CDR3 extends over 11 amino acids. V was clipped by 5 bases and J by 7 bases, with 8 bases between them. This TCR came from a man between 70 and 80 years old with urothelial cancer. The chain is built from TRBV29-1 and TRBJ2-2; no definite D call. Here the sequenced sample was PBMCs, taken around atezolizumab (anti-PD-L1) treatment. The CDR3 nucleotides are TGCAGCGTTACTTATGGCGGGGAGCTGTTTTTT. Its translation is CSVTYGGELFF.